The sequence of this T cell receptor (beta chain) was determined in a study of CD8 T cells in Susac syndrome. With 4 bases removed from V and 1 base from J, the gap between germline ends came to 8 bases. Per the germline V gene, CDR1 is MGHRA and CDR2 is YSYEKL. This CDR3 comprises 14 residues. Reverse transcription used roughly 0.5 to 1 ug RNA and random hexamers. TCRdb called the immunoSEQ multiplex PCR reads again in MiXCR, with one record for every CDR3 protein. The table records roughly 150,000 distinct CDR3 sequences, roughly 94% of them present only once. The V gene is TRBV4-1, the J gene TRBJ1-5; D is unresolved. This TCR came from a human donor with multiple sclerosis. Sequencing input: CD4+ T cells from PBMCs. This CDR3 reads CASSPQLSNQPQHF. CDR3 sequence (DNA): TGCGCCAGCAGCCCGCAATTGAGCAATCAGCCCCAGCATTTT.